The TCR beta chain described here comes from a study of cytomegalovirus exposure and HLA in healthy donors. Study-wide context: An early release of data contained 75 million to 90 million unique TCRs, which came from HLA-typed donors. Study outcomes and limitations: Later on, analysis showed that most CMV-associated TCR beta chains appeared to be HLA-restricted.

The table lists this clone with a few counts. Its target is not known. PCR involved 60 Vbeta and 13 Jbeta primers. Profiled with immunoSEQ multiplex PCR; TCRdb holds only in-frame clones, not every one. This table holds approximately 200,000 clones, roughly 85% found once. This CDR3 spans 15 amino acids. Trimming pared 10 bases from V and 6 bases from J, leaving 24 bases between. Germline CDR1 and CDR2: ENHRY and SYGVKD. Sequencing was performed on PBMCs. This clonotype was sampled from a woman aged 25 to 39 in good health and CMV-seropositive. V and J are TRBV10-3 and TRBJ1-2; no reliable D call. The CDR3 reads CATQPEALTSNGYTF. CDR3 nucleotides: TGTGCCACCCAACCGGAGGCGCTAACAAGTAATGGCTACACCTTC.